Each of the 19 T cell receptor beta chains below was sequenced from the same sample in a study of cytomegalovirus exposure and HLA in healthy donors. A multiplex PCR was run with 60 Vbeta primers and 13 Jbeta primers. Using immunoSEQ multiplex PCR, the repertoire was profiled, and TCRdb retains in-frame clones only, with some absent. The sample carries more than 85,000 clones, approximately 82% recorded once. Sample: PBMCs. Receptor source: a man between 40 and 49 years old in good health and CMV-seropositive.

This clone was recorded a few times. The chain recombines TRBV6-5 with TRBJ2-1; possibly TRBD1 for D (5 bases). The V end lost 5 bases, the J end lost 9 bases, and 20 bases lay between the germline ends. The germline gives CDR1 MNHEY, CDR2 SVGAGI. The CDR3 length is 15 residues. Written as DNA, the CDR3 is TGTGCCAGCAGTAGTCGCCAGGGTTTGGGCAGTGAGCAGTTCTTC. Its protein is CASSSRQGLGSEQFF.

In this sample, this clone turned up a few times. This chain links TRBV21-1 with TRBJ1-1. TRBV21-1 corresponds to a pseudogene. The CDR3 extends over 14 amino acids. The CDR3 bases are TGTGCCAGCAGCAAAGCGGAGGTATTGGCTGAAGCTTTCTTT. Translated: CASSKAEVLAEAFF.

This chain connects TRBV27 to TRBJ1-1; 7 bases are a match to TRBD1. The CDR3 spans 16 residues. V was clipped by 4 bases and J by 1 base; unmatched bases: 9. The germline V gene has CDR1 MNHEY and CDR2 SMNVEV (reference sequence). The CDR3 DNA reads TGTGCCAGCAGTTCCCAATGGGACAGAAGGAACACTGAAGCTTTCTTT. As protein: CASSSQWDRRNTEAFF.

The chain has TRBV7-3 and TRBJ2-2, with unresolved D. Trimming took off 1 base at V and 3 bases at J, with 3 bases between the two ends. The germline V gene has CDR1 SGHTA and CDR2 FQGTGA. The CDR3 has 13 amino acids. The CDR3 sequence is CASSLSDTGELFF. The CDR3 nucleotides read TGTGCCAGCAGCTTAAGCGACACCGGGGAGCTGTTTTTT.

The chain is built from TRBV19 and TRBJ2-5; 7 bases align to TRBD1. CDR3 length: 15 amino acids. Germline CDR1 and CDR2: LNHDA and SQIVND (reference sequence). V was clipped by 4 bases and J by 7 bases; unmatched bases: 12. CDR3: CASSTQTGSRGTQYF. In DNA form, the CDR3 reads TGTGCCAGTAGTACCCAGACAGGGAGCCGGGGGACCCAGTACTTC. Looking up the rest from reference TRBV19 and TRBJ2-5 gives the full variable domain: DGGITQSPKYLFRKEGQNVTLSCEQNLNHDAMYWYRQDPGQGLRLIYYSQIVNDFQKGDIAEGYSVSREKKESFPLTVTSAQKNPTAFYLCASSTQTGSRGTQYFGPGTRLLVL.

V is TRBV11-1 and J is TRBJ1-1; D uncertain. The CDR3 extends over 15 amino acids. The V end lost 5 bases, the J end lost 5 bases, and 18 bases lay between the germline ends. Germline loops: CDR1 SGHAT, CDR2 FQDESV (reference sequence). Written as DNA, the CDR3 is TGTGCCAGCAGCCTGGGTGCGGGGAGGGTAACTGAAGCTTTCTTT. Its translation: CASSLGAGRVTEAFF. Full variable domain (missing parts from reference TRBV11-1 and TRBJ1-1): EAEVAQSPRYKITEKSQAVAFWCDPISGHATLYWYRQILGQGPELLVQFQDESVVDDSQLPKDRFSAERLKGVDSTLKIQPAELGDSAMYLCASSLGAGRVTEAFFGQGTRLTVV.

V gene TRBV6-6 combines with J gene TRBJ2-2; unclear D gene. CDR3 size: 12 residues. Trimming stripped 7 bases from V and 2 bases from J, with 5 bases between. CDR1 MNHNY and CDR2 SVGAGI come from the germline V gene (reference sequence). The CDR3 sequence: CASNKNTGELFF. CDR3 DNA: TGTGCCAGCAATAAAAACACCGGGGAGCTGTTTTTT.

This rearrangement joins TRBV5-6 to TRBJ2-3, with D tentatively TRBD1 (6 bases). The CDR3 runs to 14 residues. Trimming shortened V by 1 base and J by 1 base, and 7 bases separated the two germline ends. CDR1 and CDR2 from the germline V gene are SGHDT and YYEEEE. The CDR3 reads CASSLRTGTDTQYF. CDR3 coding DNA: TGTGCCAGCAGCTTGAGGACAGGCACAGATACGCAGTATTTT.

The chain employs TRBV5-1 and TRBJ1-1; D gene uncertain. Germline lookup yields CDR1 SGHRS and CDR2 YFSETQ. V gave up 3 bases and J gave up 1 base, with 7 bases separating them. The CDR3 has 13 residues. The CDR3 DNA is TGCGCCAGCAGCTCGGGAGAGAACACTGAAGCTTTCTTT. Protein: CASSSGENTEAFF.

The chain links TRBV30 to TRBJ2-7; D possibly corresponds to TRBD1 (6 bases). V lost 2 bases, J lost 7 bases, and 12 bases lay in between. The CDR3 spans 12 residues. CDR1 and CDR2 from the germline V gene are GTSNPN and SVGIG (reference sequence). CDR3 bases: TGTGCCTGGAGTTTGGAGAGGGGGGAGCAGTACTTC. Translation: CAWSLERGEQYF.

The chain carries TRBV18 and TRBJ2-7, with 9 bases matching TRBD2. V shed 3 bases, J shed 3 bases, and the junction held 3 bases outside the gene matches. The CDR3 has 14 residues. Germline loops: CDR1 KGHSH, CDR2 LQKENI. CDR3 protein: CASSPGLAYYEQYF. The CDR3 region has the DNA TGTGCCAGCTCACCGGGACTAGCTTACTACGAGCAGTACTTC.

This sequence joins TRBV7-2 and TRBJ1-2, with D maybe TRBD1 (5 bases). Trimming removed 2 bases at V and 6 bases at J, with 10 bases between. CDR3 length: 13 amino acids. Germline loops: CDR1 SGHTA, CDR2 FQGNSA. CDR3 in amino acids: CASSLFQGDGYTF. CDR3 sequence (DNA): TGTGCCAGCAGCTTATTTCAGGGTGATGGCTACACCTTC.

The CDR3 nucleotides are TGTGCCAGCTCACCTACAGGGGTAAACACTGAAGCTTTCTTT. Its translation: CASSPTGVNTEAFF. This sequence joins TRBV18 and TRBJ1-1, with TRBD1 matching over 7 bases. V was pared by 3 bases and J by 2 bases, with 3 bases of the junction left unmatched. CDR3 length: 14 residues. In germline, CDR1 is KGHSH, CDR2 LQKENI.

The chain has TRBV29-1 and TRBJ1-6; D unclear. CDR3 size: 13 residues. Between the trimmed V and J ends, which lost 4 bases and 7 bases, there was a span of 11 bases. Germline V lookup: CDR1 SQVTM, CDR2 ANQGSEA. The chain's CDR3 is CSVGAGRNSPLHF. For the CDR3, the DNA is TGCAGCGTTGGGGCGGGGAGGAATTCACCCCTCCACTTT. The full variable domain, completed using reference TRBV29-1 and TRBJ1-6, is SAVISQKPSRDICQRGTSLTIQCQVDSQVTMMFWYRQQPGQSLTLIATANQGSEATYESGFVIDKFPISRPNLTFSTLTVSNMSPEDSSIYLCSVGAGRNSPLHFGNGTRLTVT.

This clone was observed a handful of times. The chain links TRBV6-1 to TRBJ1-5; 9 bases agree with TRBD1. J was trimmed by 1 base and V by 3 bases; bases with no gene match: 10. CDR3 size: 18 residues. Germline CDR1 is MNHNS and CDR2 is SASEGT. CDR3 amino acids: CASSDWTGAMGSNQPQHF. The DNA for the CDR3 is TGTGCCAGCAGTGACTGGACAGGGGCTATGGGAAGCAATCAGCCCCAGCATTTT.

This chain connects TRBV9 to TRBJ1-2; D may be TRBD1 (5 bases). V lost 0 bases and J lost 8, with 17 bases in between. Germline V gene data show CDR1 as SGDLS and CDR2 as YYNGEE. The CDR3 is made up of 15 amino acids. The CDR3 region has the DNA TGTGCCAGCAGCGTAGGAGGGACGGGAGCCCGGGGCTACACCTTC. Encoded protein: CASSVGGTGARGYTF.

CDR3 sequence: CASSPTGLREAFF. The CDR3 bases are TGTGCCAGCAGCCCGACAGGGCTCCGTGAAGCTTTCTTT. This chain connects TRBV6-1 to TRBJ1-1; 7 nucleotides match TRBD1. The CDR3 spans 13 residues. Germline CDR1 reads MNHNS; CDR2 reads SASEGT. Germline trimming cut 6 bases from V and 7 bases from J; bases unmatched to any gene: 8.

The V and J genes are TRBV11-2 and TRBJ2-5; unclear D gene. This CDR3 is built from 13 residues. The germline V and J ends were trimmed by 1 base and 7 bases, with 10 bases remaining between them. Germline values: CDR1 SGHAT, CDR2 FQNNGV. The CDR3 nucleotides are TGTGCCAGCAGCTTAGGCGAGAAAGCGACCCAGTACTTC. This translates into CASSLGEKATQYF.

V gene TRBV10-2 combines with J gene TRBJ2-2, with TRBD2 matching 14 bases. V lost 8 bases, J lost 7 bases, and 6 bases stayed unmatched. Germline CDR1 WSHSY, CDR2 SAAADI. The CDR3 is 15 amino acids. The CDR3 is CASGLAGGTVGELFF. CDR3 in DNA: TGCGCCAGCGGACTAGCGGGGGGAACTGTCGGGGAGCTGTTTTTT.